This T cell receptor (beta chain) was captured in a study of T cell responses to AZD1222 COVID-19 vaccine. Whole-study results and caveats: Mostly white British, mostly female donors; authors suggested clonal diversity may be underestimated. Spike was spanned by vaccine-associated CD4 TCRs, which were dominant at 160-218 and 743-854. No day 14 peak samples; only post-peak repertoires were characterized.

The CDR3 covers 14 residues. Trimming removed 6 bases from V and 4 bases from J, with 13 bases in between. Germline CDR1 reads MNHEY; CDR2 reads SVGAGI. Concerning this clone itself: What it binds is unknown.

Method: immunoSEQ multiplex PCR; TCRdb's copy keeps in-frame clones and lacks some. The sample contains approximately 200,000 clones, roughly 92% of which appear only once. This material consisted of peripheral blood, taken 28 days after the second AZD1222 dose. This receptor was obtained from an adult who received the AZD1222 COVID-19 vaccine. The chain is built from TRBV6-5 and TRBJ1-5; D unresolved. The DNA of the CDR3 is TGTGCCAGCAGAGCGGGCATGGAGAATCAGCCCCAGCATTTT. This encodes CASRAGMENQPQHF.